Listed below are T cell receptor beta chains from one sample, sequenced in a study of Graves' ophthalmopathy and Graves' hyperthyroidism. TCRdb recomputed calls from the multiplex PCR reads with MiXCR, one row per CDR3 protein. The sample includes over a million distinct CDR3 sequences, about two fifths of them seen just once. The source material was peripheral blood or thyroid tissue (not recorded which). Every receptor here comes from an adult man with Graves' hyperthyroidism. The conserved cysteine and the conserved F or W are not part of the CDR3 here. Fields, in order: clone size, J gene, V gene, CDR3 protein. Rows may omit the clone size; those that give it use once, few, many or a size class.

-,TRBJ1-1,TRBV4-1,ASSPLKIRDIHTEAF
-,TRBJ2-3,TRBV7-9,ASSQQGTDTQY
few,TRBJ1-1,TRBV6-5,ASSAGYLNTEAF
many,TRBJ2-2,TRBV9,ASSVVQGMNTGELF
-,TRBJ1-2,TRBV7-9,ASSGTGAFNYGYT
-,TRBJ2-3,TRBV24-1,ATSDRSGTDTQY
many,TRBJ1-4,TRBV7-9,ASSPIMDRGLLGEKLF
many,TRBJ2-7,TRBV24-1,ATSDPGLAPYEQY
-,TRBJ2-6,TRBV10-3,AISLRGSGANVLT
many,TRBJ1-1,TRBV6-1,ASSEVAF
many,TRBJ2-6,TRBV9,ASSVDGYGANVLT
few,TRBJ1-5,TRBV2,ASSEMEAGRQPQH
many,TRBJ1-2,TRBV7-2,ASSLPLQGANYGYT
-,TRBJ2-7,TRBV2,ASRQQGGPSYEQY
-,TRBJ1-5,TRBV5-1,ASSLAGLLSAPQH
-,TRBJ2-5,TRBV7-3,ASSLDIGLQETQY
many,TRBJ2-5,TRBV7-2,ASRPSGVQETQY
-,TRBJ1-1,TRBV14,ASSLGGAETEAF
-,TRBJ2-5,TRBV5-6,ASGPGAGTQY
-,TRBJ2-3,TRBV7-8,ASSLEGRVFTDTQY
many,TRBJ1-6,TRBV20-1,SARPPAGANSPLH
-,TRBJ1-2,TRBV10-3,AISLPQINLNYGYT
many,TRBJ1-5,TRBV20-1,SASGTAGNQPQH
-,TRBJ2-3,TRBV10-3,AIEKGGSTDTQY
few,TRBJ2-6,TRBV7-9,ATKNRGLFGANVLT
many,TRBJ2-7,TRBV7-2,ASSGQGREQY
-,TRBJ1-5,TRBV20-1,SARGGGAPGNQPQH
many,TRBJ1-5,TRBV19,ASSTPYRGYIVPQH
many,TRBJ1-5,TRBV19,ASTQGVGQPQH
-,TRBJ2-5,TRBV25-1,ASSGRTGGMETQY
-,TRBJ2-5,TRBV12-3/TRBV12-4,ASSLRELGETQY
few,TRBJ2-7,TRBV13,ASSLEVVGTQY
many,TRBJ2-7,TRBV7-9,ASSLQGTPAVYEQY
few,TRBJ1-4,TRBV15,ATGNGAGLGEKLF
many,TRBJ2-7,TRBV5-5,ASSFRRANYEQY
many,TRBJ2-7,TRBV5-8,ASSLRQGLNEQY
-,TRBJ2-7,TRBV19,ASSPLAGGYGELY
-,TRBJ1-1,TRBV29-1,SALTGGENAFGQTEAF
-,TRBJ1-2,TRBV10-3,AISESDRVYGYT
-,TRBJ1-2,TRBV6-5,ASSDEGQSGYT
many,TRBJ1-5,TRBV2,ASSPTLQPQH
-,TRBJ1-2,TRBV15,ATSRDFPGVYGYT
-,TRBJ2-5,TRBV7-3,ASSFRRDQETQY